The 2 T cell receptor beta chains in this list originate from one sample, sequenced in a study of blood T cells in healthy people across ages. Together with a sample-barcoded 5' primer, a J-beta primer mix was included in a second PCR lasting about 7 to 11 cycles. TCRdb fed the 5' RACE reads into MiXCR, producing one record per CDR3 protein. The sample contains 780,000 or so distinct CDR3 sequences, 56% of which appear only once. Sequenced material: blood. The receptors shown here come from a man aged 40-50 years in good health.

The chain links TRBV4-2 to TRBJ2-5, with 9 nucleotides matching TRBD2. Germline assignment: CDR1 LGHNA and CDR2 YNFKEQ. V was pared by 1 base and J by 2 bases, with 17 bases of the junction left unmatched. The CDR3 is 20 amino acids. The DNA for the CDR3 is TGTGCCAGCAGCCAAGGAGAGTCTAGCGGGGCCATACAATCTCAAGAGACCCAGTACTTC. Encoded protein: CASSQGESSGAIQSQETQYF.

The chain has TRBV4-1 and TRBJ2-5; D is uncertain. The CDR3 length is 13 residues. CDR1 is MGHRA and CDR2 is YSYEKL in the germline V gene. Between the trimmed V and J ends, which lost 1 base and 4 bases, there was a span of 7 bases. The CDR3 coding sequence is TGCGCCAGCAGCCAAGCTTTGGGAGAGACCCAGTACTTC. This translates into CASSQALGETQYF.